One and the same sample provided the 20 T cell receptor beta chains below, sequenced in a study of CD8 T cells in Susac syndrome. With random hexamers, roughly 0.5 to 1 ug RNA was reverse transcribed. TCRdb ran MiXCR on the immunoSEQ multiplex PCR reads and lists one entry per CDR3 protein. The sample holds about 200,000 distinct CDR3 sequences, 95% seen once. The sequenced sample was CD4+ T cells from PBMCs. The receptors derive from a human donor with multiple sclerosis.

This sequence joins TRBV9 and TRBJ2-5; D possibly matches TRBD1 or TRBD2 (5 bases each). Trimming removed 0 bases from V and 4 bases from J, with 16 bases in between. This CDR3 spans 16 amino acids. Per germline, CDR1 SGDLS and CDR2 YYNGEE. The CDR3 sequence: CASSVGDPLRGETQYF. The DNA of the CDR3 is TGTGCCAGCAGCGTAGGGGACCCCTTAAGGGGAGAGACCCAGTACTTC.

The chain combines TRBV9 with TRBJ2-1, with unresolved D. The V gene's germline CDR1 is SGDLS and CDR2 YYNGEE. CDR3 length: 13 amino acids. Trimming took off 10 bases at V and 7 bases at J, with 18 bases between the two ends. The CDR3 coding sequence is TGTGCCCTCCCACCCCCGGGCGAAAATGAGCAGTTCTTC. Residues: CALPPPGENEQFF.

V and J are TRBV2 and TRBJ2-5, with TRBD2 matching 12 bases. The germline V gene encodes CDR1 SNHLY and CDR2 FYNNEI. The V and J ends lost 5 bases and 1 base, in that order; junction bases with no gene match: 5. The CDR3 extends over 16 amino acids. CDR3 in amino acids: CASSQTSGGTQETQYF. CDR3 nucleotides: TGTGCCAGCAGTCAGACTAGCGGGGGAACCCAAGAGACCCAGTACTTC.

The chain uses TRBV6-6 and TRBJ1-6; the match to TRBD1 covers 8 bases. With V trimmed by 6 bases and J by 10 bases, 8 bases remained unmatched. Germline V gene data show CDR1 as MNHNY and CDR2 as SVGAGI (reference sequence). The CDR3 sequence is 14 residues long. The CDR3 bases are TGTGCCAGCAGCGAGGACAGGGCCTCGTCACCCCTCCACTTT. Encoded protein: CASSEDRASSPLHF.

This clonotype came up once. DNA for the CDR3: TGTGCTAGTGCCCTCCGGGAGTCCACTGAAGCTTTCTTT. Translated, it gives CASALRESTEAFF. V is TRBV12-5 and J is TRBJ1-1; unclear D gene. V lost 7 bases and J lost 4, with 13 bases in between. CDR1 is LGHNT, CDR2 FRNRAP, per germline. This CDR3 contains 13 residues.

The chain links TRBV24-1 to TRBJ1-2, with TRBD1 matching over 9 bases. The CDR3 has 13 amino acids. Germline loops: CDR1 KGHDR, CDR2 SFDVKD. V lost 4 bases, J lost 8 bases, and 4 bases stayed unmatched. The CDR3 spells CATSDWTGDGYTF. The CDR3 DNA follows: TGTGCCACCAGTGACTGGACAGGGGACGGCTACACCTTC.

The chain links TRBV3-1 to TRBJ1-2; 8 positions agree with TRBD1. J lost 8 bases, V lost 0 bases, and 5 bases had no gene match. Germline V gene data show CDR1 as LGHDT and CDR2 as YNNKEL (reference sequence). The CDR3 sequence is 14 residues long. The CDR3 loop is CASSQEDRVGGYTF. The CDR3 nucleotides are TGTGCCAGCAGCCAAGAGGACAGGGTGGGCGGCTACACCTTC.

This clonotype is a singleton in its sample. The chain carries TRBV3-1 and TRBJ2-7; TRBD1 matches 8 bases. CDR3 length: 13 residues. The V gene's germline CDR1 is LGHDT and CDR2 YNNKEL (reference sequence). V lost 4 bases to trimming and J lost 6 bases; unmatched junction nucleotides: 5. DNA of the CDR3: TGTGCCAGCAGCCCGGACAGGGTAGGCGAGCAGTACTTC. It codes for CASSPDRVGEQYF.

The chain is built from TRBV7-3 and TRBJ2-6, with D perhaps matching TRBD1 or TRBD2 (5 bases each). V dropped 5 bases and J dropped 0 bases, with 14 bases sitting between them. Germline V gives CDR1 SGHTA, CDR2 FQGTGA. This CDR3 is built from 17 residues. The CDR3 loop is CASSPRDGLSGANVLTF. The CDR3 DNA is TGTGCCAGCAGCCCCCGGGACGGCCTCTCTGGGGCCAACGTCCTGACTTTC. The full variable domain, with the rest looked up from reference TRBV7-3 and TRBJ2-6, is GAGVSQTPSNKVTEKGKYVELRCDPISGHTALYWYRQSLGQGPEFLIYFQGTGAADDSGLPNDRFFAVRPEGSVSTLKIQRTERGDSAVYLCASSPRDGLSGANVLTFGAGSRLTVL.

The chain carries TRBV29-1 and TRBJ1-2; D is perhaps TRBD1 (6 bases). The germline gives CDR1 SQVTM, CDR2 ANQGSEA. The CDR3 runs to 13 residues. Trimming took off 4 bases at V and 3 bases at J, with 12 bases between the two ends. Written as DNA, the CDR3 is TGCAGCGTTGGCGAGGGGGTAGACTATGGCTACACCTTC. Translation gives CSVGEGVDYGYTF.

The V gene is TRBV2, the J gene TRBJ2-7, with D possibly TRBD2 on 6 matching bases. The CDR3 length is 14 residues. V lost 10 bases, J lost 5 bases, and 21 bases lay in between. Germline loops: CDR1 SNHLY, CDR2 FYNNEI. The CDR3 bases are TGTGCCACCTTCGGAGGGCGGGTCTCGGACGAGCAGTACGTC. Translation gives CATFGGRVSDEQYV.

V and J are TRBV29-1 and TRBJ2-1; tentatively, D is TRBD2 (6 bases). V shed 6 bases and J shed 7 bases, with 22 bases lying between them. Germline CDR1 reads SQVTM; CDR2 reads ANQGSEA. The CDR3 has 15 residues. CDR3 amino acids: CSVTPGDTLLNEQFF. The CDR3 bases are TGCAGCGTGACCCCGGGGGATACTCTATTAAATGAGCAGTTCTTC.

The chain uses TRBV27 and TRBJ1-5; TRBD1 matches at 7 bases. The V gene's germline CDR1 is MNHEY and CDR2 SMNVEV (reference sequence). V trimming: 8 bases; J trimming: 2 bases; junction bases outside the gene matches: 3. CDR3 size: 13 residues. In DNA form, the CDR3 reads TGTGCCAGCCGGACAGGCGGCAATCAGCCCCAGCATTTT. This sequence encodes CASRTGGNQPQHF.

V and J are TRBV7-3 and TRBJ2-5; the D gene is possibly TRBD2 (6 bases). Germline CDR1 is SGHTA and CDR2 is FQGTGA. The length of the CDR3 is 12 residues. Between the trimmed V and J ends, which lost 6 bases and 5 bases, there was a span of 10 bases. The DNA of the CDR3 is TGTGCCAGCAGGTTCCGGGGGGAGACCCAGTACTTC. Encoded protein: CASRFRGETQYF.

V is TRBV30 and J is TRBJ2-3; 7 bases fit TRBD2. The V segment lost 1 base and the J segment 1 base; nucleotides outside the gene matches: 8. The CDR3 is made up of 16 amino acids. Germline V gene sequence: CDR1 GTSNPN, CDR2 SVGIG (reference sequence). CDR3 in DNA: TGTGCCTGGAGTGCTGGGACGGCGGGGGGCACAGATACGCAGTATTTT. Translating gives CAWSAGTAGGTDTQYF. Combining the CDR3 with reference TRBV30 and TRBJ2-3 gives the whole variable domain SQTIHQWPATLVQPVGSPLSLECTVEGTSNPNLYWYRQAAGRGLQLLFYSVGIGQISSEVPQNLSASRPQDRQFILSSKKLLLSDSGFYLCAWSAGTAGGTDTQYFGPGTRLTVL.

The CDR3 DNA is TGCGCCAGTCGGGACAGCTCCTACAATGAGCAGTTCTTC. Its translation: CASRDSSYNEQFF. The chain links TRBV5-1 to TRBJ2-1; 7 bases match TRBD1. Germline assignment: CDR1 SGHRS and CDR2 YFSETQ. The CDR3 is 13 amino acids. Unmatched junction bases numbered 2, after V lost 8 bases and J lost 0 bases.

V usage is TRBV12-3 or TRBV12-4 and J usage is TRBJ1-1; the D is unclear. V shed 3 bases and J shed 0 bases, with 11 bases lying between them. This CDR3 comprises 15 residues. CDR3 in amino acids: CASSFGRTVNTEAFF. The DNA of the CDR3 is TGTGCCAGCAGTTTCGGTCGGACGGTGAACACTGAAGCTTTCTTT.

As DNA, the CDR3 is TGTGCCAGCAGCCAAGGACAGGGCCCTAATGAAAAACTGTTTTTT. This encodes CASSQGQGPNEKLFF. This chain connects TRBV3-1 to TRBJ1-4, with TRBD1 identical over 7 bases. This CDR3 spans 15 amino acids. V shed 1 base and J 3 bases; nucleotides not matched to a gene: 2. Germline-derived CDR1 and CDR2 are LGHDT and YNNKEL (reference sequence).

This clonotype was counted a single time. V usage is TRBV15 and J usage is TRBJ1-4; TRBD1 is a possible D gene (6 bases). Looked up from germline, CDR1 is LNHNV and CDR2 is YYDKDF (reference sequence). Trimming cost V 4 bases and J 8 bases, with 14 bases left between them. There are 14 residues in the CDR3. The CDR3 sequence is CATSIRGAREKLFF. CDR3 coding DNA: TGTGCCACCAGCATCCGGGGGGCGAGGGAAAAACTGTTTTTT.

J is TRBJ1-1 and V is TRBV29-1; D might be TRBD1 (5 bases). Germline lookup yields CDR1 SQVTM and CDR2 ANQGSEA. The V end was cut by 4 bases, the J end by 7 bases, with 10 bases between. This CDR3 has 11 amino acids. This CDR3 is CSVAEGREAFF. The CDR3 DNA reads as TGCAGCGTTGCGGAGGGGCGTGAAGCTTTCTTT.